A single sample gave rise to the 15 T cell receptor beta chains below, sequenced in a study of tumor and adjacent non-tumor tissue in lung cancer. This sample's RNA came from whole unsorted tissue. A modified ARM-PCR protocol with three rounds of nested PCR amplified TCRbeta. TCRdb redid the calling of the multiplex PCR reads with MiXCR, one entry per CDR3 protein. This sample carries fewer than 85,000 distinct CDR3 sequences, 80% to 85% of them seen once, and the ten largest clones take more than 10%. The sequenced sample was lung tumor tissue. The receptors stem from a woman aged 45 to 65 with non-small cell lung cancer.

Note on this clonotype: The junction differs from germline at one of its ends, possibly a read error. This chain joins TRBV6-1 and TRBJ2-1, with 10 bases that match TRBD2. In germline, CDR1 is MNHNS, CDR2 SASEGT. The length of the CDR3 is 15 residues. DNA of the CDR3: TGTGCTAGCAGTGATCGACTAGCGGGTACGGCTATGCAGTTCTTC. Its protein product is CASSDRLAGTAMQFF.

A word on this clonotype: An end of the junction differs from the germline gene, which may be a read error. The chain carries TRBV5-4 and TRBJ2-7; 13 nucleotides align to TRBD2. The germline V gene encodes CDR1 SGHNT and CDR2 YYREEE (reference sequence). CDR3 size: 16 residues. CDR3 loop: CPSSSGLAGVFSEQYF. The CDR3 DNA follows: TGTCCCAGCAGCTCAGGACTAGCGGGAGTGTTCAGTGAGCAGTACTTC.

This rearrangement joins TRBV29-1 to TRBJ2-5; D possibly corresponds to TRBD1 (5 bases). Germline V lookup: CDR1 SQVTM, CDR2 ANQGSEA. CDR3 size: 14 residues. The CDR3 DNA follows: TGCAAGGTTGTTGGGGCCTCTTTAGGTGAGACCCAGTACTTC. This sequence encodes CKVVGASLGETQYF.

Concerning this clonotype itself: Because the CDR3 is missing its conserved closing phenylalanine or tryptophan, this is likely a read error. The chain joins TRBV28 to TRBJ2-1, with 7 bases identical to TRBD1. Losses at the gene ends were 5 bases for V and 6 bases for J; bases not matched to a gene: 7. Germline loops: CDR1 MDHEN, CDR2 SYDVKM. There are 14 residues in the CDR3. CDR3 residues: CASSLGTACNEQFL. In DNA, the CDR3 is TGTGCCAGCAGTCTAGGGACAGCTTGCAATGAGCAGTTCTTA.

The V call is TRBV11-3, the J call TRBJ2-1; 9 nucleotides agree with TRBD2. The CDR3 is 17 residues long. V was pared by 9 bases and J by 5 bases, with 17 bases of the junction left unmatched. Germline CDR1 is SGHNT and CDR2 is YENEEA. The CDR3 coding sequence is TGTGCCAGTAGCCTTAGCGGGAGCGCACCAAAGGACAATGAGCAGTTCTTC. Protein: CASSLSGSAPKDNEQFF.

A note on this clonotype: Because the CDR3 is missing its conserved closing phenylalanine or tryptophan, this is likely a read error. V and J are TRBV5-4 and TRBJ1-2; no clear D. CDR1 and CDR2 from the germline V gene are SGHNT and YYREEE (reference sequence). The CDR3 runs to 13 residues. The CDR3 loop reads CASGLDWSYGYTI. CDR3 sequence (DNA): TGTGCCAGCGGCTTGGACTGGTCCTATGGCTACACCATC.

This clonotype is a singleton in its sample. At one of its ends the junction is not consistent with the germline gene, which may arise from a read error. The chain joins TRBV6-5 to TRBJ2-1, with 7 bases that match TRBD2. Germline loops: CDR1 MNHEY, CDR2 SVGAGI. This CDR3 has 11 residues. This chain's CDR3 is CTSSLADEQFF. Here the CDR3 DNA reads TGTACCAGCAGTCTAGCGGATGAACAGTTCTTC.

CDR3 sequence: CAICPRGAGRSETQYF. The CDR3 region has the DNA TGTGCCATCTGTCCTAGGGGGGCCGGCAGGAGTGAGACCCAGTACTTC. The rearrangement joins TRBV10-3 to TRBJ2-5, with D perhaps given as TRBD1 or TRBD2 (6 bases each). The V end lost 8 bases, the J end lost 5 bases, and 24 bases lay between the germline ends. Per germline, CDR1 ENHRY and CDR2 SYGVKD. The CDR3 runs to 16 residues.

The chain links TRBV5-6 to TRBJ1-4; perhaps TRBD1 as D (5 bases). This CDR3 comprises 14 residues. The V and J ends lost 6 bases and 8 bases respectively, with 17 bases between them. The V gene's germline CDR1 is SGHDT and CDR2 YYEEEE. The CDR3 region has the DNA TGTGCCAGCACCCTGGGGGGAAGCTGCGAAAAACTGTTTTTT. Its protein is CASTLGGSCEKLFF.

This chain joins TRBV10-3 and TRBJ2-7, with D unclear. The ends were cut back, 4 bases at V and 7 bases at J, with 11 bases in the middle. The CDR3 totals 12 residues. CDR1 ENHRY and CDR2 SYGVKD come from the germline V gene. CDR3 protein: CAISGPSYEQYF. CDR3 nucleotides: TGTGCCATCAGTGGGCCCAGCTATGAGCAGTACTTC.

V usage is TRBV20-1 and J usage is TRBJ2-7, with D possibly TRBD2 on 6 matching bases. Germline CDR1 and CDR2: DFQATT and SNEGSKA (reference sequence). The CDR3 extends over 14 amino acids. CDR3 in DNA: TGCATTGCGGAACTAGAGGGAGGAACCTACGAGCAGTACTTC. This codes for CIAELEGGTYEQYF.

As for this clonotype: One junction end does not reproduce the germline sequence, and a read error may be involved. The rearrangement joins TRBV11-3 to TRBJ2-2, with a tentative D call TRBD1 (5 bases). This CDR3 is 15 amino acids long. Germline-derived CDR1 and CDR2 are SGHNT and YENEEA. CDR3: CANSLTASRTGELFF. The CDR3 DNA sequence: TGTGCCAACAGCTTGACAGCCTCGAGGACCGGGGAGCTGTTTTTT.

Comments on this clonotype: At one end, the junction sequence differs from germline, possibly due to a read error. The CDR3 DNA sequence: TGCGGCGTTGGCACAGGGGGCTACGAGGAGTACTTC. This encodes CGVGTGGYEEYF. The chain combines TRBV29-1 with TRBJ2-7, with TRBD1 identical over 9 bases. There are 12 residues in the CDR3. The germline V gene encodes CDR1 SQVTM and CDR2 ANQGSEA.

The sample holds many counts of this clonotype. The chain has TRBV7-2 and TRBJ2-1, with 9 positions matching TRBD1. Germline V gives CDR1 SGHTA, CDR2 FQGNSA. CDR3 length: 15 amino acids. V lost 5 bases, J lost 4 bases, and 6 bases stayed unmatched. The CDR3 nucleotides read TGTGCCAGCAGCAAACAGGGGGCAGGATACAATGAGCAGTTCTTC. Its translation: CASSKQGAGYNEQFF.

This clonotype has a count of ten or more. J is TRBJ2-7 and V is TRBV21-1; the table calls TRBD1, which could not be checked here. TRBV21-1 counts as a pseudogene. The CDR3 spans 15 residues. As DNA, the CDR3 is TGTGCCAAAAGGCCCCATCCGGATAGTTCTTACGAGCAGTACTTC. It yields the protein CAKRPHPDSSYEQYF.